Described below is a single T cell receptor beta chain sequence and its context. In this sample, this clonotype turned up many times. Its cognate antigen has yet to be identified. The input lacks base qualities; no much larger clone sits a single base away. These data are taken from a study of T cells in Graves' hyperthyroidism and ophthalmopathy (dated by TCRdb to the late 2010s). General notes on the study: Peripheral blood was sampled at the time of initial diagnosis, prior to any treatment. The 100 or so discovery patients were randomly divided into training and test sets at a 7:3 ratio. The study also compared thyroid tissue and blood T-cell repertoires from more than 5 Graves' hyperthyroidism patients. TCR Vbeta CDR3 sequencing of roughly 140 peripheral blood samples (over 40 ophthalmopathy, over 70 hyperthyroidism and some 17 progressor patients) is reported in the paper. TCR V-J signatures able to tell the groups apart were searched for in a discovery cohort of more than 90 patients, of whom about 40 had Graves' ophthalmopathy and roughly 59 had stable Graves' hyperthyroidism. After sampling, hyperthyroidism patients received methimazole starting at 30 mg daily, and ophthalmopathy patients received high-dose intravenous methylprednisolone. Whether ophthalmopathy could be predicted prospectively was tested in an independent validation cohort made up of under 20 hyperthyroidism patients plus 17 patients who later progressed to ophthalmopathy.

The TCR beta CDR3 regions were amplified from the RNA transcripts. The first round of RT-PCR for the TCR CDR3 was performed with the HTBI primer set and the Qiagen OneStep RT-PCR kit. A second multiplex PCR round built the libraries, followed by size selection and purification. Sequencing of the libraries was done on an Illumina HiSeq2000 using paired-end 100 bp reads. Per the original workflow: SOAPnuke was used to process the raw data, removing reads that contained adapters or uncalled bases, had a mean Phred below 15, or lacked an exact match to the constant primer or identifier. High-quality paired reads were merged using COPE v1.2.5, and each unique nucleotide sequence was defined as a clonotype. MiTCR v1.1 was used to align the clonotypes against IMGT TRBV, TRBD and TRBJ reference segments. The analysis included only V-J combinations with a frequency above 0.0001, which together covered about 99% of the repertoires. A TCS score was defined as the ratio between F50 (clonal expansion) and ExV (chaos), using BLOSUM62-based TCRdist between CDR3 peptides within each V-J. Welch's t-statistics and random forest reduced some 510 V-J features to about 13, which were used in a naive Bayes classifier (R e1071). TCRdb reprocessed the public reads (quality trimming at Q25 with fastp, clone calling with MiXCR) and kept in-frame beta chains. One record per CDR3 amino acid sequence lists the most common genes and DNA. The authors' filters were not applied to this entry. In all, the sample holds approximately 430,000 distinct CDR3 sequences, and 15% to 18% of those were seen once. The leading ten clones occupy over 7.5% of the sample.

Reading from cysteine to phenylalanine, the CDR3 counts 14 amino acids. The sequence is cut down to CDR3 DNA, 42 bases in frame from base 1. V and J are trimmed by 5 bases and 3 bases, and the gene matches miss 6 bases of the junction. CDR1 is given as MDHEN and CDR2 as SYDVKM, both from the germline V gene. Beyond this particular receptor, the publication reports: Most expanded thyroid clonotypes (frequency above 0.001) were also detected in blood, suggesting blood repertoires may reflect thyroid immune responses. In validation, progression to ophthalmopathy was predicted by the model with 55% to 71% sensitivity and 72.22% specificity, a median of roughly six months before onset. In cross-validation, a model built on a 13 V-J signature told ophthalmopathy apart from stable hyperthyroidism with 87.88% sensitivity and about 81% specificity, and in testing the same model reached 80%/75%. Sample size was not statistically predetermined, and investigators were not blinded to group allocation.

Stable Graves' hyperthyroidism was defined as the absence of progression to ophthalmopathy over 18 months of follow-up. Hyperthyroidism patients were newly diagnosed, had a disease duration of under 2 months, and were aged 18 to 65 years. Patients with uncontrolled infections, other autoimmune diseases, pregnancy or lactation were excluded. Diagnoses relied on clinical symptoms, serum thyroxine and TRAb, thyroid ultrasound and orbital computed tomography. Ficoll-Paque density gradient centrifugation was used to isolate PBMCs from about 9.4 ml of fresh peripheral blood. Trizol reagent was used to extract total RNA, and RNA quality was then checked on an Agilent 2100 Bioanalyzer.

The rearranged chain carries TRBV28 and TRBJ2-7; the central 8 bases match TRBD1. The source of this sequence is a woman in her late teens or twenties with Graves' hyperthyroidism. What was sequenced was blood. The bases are TGTGCCAGCAGTCTCCGGACAGGGATCTACGAGCAGTACTTC. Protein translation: CASSLRTGIYEQYF.